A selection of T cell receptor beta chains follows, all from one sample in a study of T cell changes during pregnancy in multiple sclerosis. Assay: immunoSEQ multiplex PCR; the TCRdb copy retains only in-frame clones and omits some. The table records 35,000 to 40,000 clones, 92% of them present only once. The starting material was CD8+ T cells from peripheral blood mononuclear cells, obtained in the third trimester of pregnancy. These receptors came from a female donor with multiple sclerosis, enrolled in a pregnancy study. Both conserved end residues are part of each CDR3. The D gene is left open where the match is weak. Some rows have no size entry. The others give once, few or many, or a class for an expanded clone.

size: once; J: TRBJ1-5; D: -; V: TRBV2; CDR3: CARGTRDSNQPQHF; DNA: TGTGCCAGAGGGACACGGGATAGCAATCAGCCCCAGCATTTT
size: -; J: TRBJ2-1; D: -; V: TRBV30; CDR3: CAGPKGGGGINEQFF; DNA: TGTGCCGGACCCAAAGGGGGCGGGGGGATTAATGAGCAGTTCTTC
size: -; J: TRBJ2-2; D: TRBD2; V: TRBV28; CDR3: CASSFGTSGFENTGELFF; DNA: TGTGCCAGCAGTTTCGGGACTAGCGGGTTTGAGAACACCGGGGAGCTGTTTTTT
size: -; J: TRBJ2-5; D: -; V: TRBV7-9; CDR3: CASSPASDQETQYF; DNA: TGTGCCAGCAGCCCCGCTAGCGACCAAGAGACCCAGTACTTC
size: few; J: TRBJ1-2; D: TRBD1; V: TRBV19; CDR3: CASSIDTTGNYYGYTF; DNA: TGTGCCAGTAGTATAGATACGACAGGGAACTACTATGGCTACACCTTC
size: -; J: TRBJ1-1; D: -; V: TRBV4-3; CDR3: CASSQDSGVNTEAFF; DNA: TGCGCCAGCAGCCAAGATTCAGGGGTCAACACTGAAGCTTTCTTT
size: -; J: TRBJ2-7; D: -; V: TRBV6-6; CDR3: CASSQEPWDTYEQYF; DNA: TGTGCCAGCAGTCAGGAACCCTGGGACACTTACGAGCAGTACTTC
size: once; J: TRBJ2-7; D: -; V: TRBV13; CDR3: CASSLGLRFYEQYF; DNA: TGTGCCAGCAGCTTAGGCCTGAGGTTCTACGAGCAGTACTTC
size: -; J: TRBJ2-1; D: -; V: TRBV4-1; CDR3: CASSYQGEQFF; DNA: TGCGCCAGCAGCTATCAGGGTGAGCAGTTCTTC
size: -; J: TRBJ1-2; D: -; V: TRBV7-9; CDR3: CASSRLGSYGYTF; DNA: TGTGCCAGCAGCCGACTGGGTAGCTATGGCTACACCTTC
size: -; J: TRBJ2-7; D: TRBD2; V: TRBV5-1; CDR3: CASGQGLAGGPGSYEQYF; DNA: TGCGCCAGCGGACAGGGACTAGCGGGAGGCCCTGGCTCCTACGAGCAGTACTTC
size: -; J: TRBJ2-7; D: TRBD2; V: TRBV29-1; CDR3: CSVEGTSESSYEQYF; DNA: TGCAGCGTTGAGGGGACTAGCGAGAGCTCCTACGAGCAGTACTTC
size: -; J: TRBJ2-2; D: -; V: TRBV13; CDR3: CASSFNRLQTGELFF; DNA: TGTGCCAGCAGCTTTAACCGATTACAGACCGGGGAGCTGTTTTTT
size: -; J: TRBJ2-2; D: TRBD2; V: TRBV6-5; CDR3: CASSAAGAGELFF; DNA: TGTGCCAGCAGTGCCGCGGGAGCCGGGGAGCTGTTTTTT
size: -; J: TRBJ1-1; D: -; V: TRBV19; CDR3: CASSTRPGGYTEAFF; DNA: TGTGCCAGTAGTACACGACCGGGTGGGTACACTGAAGCTTTCTTT
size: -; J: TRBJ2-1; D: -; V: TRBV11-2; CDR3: CASSLHGQSSYNEQFF; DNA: TGTGCCAGCAGCTTACACGGACAGAGCTCCTACAATGAGCAGTTCTTC
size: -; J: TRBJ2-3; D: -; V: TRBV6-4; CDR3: CASSPAPGTDTQYF; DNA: TGTGCCAGCAGCCCCGCCCCGGGGACAGATACGCAGTATTTT
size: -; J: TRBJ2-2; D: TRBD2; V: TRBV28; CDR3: CAAGPGLAGMNTGELFF; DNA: TGTGCCGCTGGCCCGGGACTAGCGGGAATGAACACCGGGGAGCTGTTTTTT
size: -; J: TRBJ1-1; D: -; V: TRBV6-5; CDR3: CASSPGQIYTEAFF; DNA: TGTGCCAGCAGCCCCGGACAGATTTACACTGAAGCTTTCTTT
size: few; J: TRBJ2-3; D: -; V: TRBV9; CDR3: CASSVEEDPSTDTQYF; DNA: TGTGCCAGCAGCGTAGAGGAGGACCCTAGCACAGATACGCAGTATTTT
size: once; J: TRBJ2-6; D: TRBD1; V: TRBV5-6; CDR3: CASSVTGVGANVLTF; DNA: TGTGCCAGCAGCGTGACAGGGGTTGGGGCCAACGTCCTGACTTTC
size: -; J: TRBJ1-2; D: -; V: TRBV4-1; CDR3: CASSQSANYGYTF; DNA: TGCGCCAGCAGCCAGTCAGCTAACTATGGCTACACCTTC
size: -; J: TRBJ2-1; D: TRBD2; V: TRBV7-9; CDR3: CASSLGLSGSSYNEQFF; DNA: TGTGCCAGCAGCTTAGGACTCAGCGGGAGTTCGTACAATGAGCAGTTCTTC
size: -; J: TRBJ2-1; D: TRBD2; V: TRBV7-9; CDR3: CASSLSGRGQFF; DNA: TGTGCCAGCAGCCTTAGCGGGAGGGGGCAGTTCTTC
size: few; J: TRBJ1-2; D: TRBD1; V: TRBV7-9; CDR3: CASSRDSSNYGYTF; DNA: TGTGCCAGCAGCCGGGACAGCTCTAACTATGGCTACACCTTC
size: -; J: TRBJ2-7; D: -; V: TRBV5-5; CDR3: CASRSDSYEQYF; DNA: TGTGCCAGCAGATCCGACAGCTACGAGCAGTACTTC
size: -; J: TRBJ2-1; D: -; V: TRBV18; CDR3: CASSPLTEGEYNEQFF; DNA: TGTGCCAGCTCACCTTTGACGGAAGGAGAGTACAATGAGCAGTTCTTC
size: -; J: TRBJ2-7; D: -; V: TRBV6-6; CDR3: CASSVTAYEQYF; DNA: TGTGCCAGCAGTGTTACAGCCTACGAGCAGTACTTC
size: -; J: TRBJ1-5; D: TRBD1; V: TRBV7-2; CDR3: CASSLQTGEGNQPQHF; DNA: TGTGCCAGCAGCCTCCAGACAGGGGAGGGCAATCAGCCCCAGCATTTT
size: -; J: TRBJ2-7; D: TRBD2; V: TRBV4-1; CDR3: CASSQVSGLGDLSYEQYF; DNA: TGCGCCAGCAGCCAAGTTTCCGGACTAGGCGATCTATCCTACGAGCAGTACTTC
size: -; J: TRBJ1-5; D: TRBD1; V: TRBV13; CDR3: CASRDSTGANQPQHF; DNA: TGTGCCAGCAGAGATTCGACAGGGGCGAATCAGCCCCAGCATTTT
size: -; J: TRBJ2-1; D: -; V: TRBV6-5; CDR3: CASSYYQGAYNEQFF; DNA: TGTGCCAGCAGTTATTACCAGGGCGCCTACAATGAGCAGTTCTTC
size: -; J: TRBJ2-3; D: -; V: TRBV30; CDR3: CAWRKKGNGDTQYF; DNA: TGTGCCTGGAGGAAGAAGGGGAATGGAGATACGCAGTATTTT
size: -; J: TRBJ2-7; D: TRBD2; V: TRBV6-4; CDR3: CASRYPGLAGSLAYEQYF; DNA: TGTGCCAGCAGATATCCGGGACTAGCGGGATCCTTAGCCTACGAGCAGTACTTC
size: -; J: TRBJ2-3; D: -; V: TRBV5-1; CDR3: CASSSMGASTDTQYF; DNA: TGCGCCAGCAGCTCTATGGGGGCGAGCACAGATACGCAGTATTTT
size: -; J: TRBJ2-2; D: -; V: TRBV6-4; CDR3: CASSDGTTGELFF; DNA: TGTGCCAGCAGTGACGGGACAACCGGGGAGCTGTTTTTT